This entry features one T cell receptor beta chain sequence. This sample stems from a study of blood T cell repertoires in COVID-19. Study as a whole: Recovered status in Cohort 3 required two negative PCRs, clearance, or symptom resolution.

Profiled with immunoSEQ multiplex PCR; TCRdb holds only in-frame clones, not every one. Counted here are about 400,000 clones, around 87% occurring once; the ten biggest clones make up about 2.1%. The V gene's germline CDR1 is MNHEY and CDR2 SMNVEV (reference sequence). The CDR3 runs to 11 residues. Trimming removed 4 bases at V and 7 bases at J, with 2 bases between. This sequence was found in a man aged 35 to 55 in a cohort exposed to, infected with or recovered from COVID-19 (not recorded which). The specimen sequenced was PBMCs or T cells enriched from blood (not recorded which). The rearrangement links TRBV27 to TRBJ1-6; D is unresolved. The CDR3 DNA is TGTGCCAGCAGTTCGAATTCACCCCTCCACTTT. Its translation is CASSSNSPLHF.